The rows below give T cell receptor beta chains drawn from one sample of a study of cytomegalovirus exposure and HLA in healthy donors. Generated by immunoSEQ multiplex PCR, the TCRdb table keeps only in-frame clones and is missing some. This table has roughly 190,000 clones, around 87% appearing once. Sequencing input: PBMCs. The receptors were gathered from a young woman in good health and CMV-seronegative. CDR3s leave out the opening cysteine and the closing phenylalanine or tryptophan. The order of the fields is J gene, V gene, D gene, CDR3 protein. D genes are given only for firm matches.

TRBJ2-5 | TRBV4-2 | TRBD2 | ASSSRTSGETQY
TRBJ2-5 | TRBV4-1 | TRBD2 | ASSQETSIRETQY
TRBJ1-1 | TRBV11-2 | TRBD1 | ASSFGATGGTEAF
TRBJ2-7 | TRBV11-3 | TRBD2 | ASSRMTLANYEQY
TRBJ1-5 | TRBV10-3 | - | AISEGGGNQPQH
TRBJ2-5 | TRBV28 | - | ASSVQGQETQY
TRBJ2-5 | TRBV19 | TRBD2 | ASSMVRASGSQETQY
TRBJ1-2 | TRBV28 | TRBD1 | ASSFGTGDNYGYT
TRBJ2-1 | TRBV7-6 | - | ASSLEPSQGNEQF
TRBJ1-2 | TRBV10-3 | - | AISESFGRGVSYGYT
TRBJ2-2 | TRBV2 | TRBD1 | ASSPDRVNTGELF
TRBJ1-2 | TRBV19 | - | ASSIWGRTGFKQSYGYT
TRBJ1-1 | TRBV5-5 | - | ASSFRVWATEAF
TRBJ1-1 | TRBV7-3 | - | ASSLGMNTEAF
TRBJ2-7 | TRBV18 | TRBD2 | ASSPPAGVYEQY
TRBJ2-3 | TRBV5-1 | - | ASSPWGDLSTDTQY